These T cell receptor beta chains were read from a single sample in a study of Graves' ophthalmopathy and Graves' hyperthyroidism. TCRdb re-called the multiplex PCR reads with MiXCR, one entry per CDR3 protein. Of about 480,000 distinct CDR3 sequences listed, approximately 15% are singletons. Sequencing used blood. All receptors derive from a woman aged 25-40 years with Graves' ophthalmopathy. CDR3s include the opening cysteine and the closing phenylalanine or tryptophan.

v_gene: TRBV6-5; len: 15; j_gene: TRBJ2-2; CDR3aa: CASSSQGGDTGELFF
v_gene: TRBV9; len: 15; j_gene: TRBJ2-5; CDR3aa: CASSVGGVDGETQYF
v_gene: TRBV28; len: 12; j_gene: TRBJ1-2; CDR3aa: CASSLEGIGYTF
v_gene: TRBV11-2; len: 15; j_gene: TRBJ2-7; CDR3aa: CASSLDWGGVYEQYF
v_gene: TRBV7-2; len: 13; j_gene: TRBJ2-7; CDR3aa: CASSSDSGYEQYF
v_gene: TRBV30; len: 11; j_gene: TRBJ1-3; CDR3aa: CAWSAGNTIYF
v_gene: TRBV28; len: 14; j_gene: TRBJ2-7; CDR3aa: CASRRQGSSYEQYF
v_gene: TRBV10-3; len: 15; j_gene: TRBJ2-7; CDR3aa: CAGSSRLGKSDEQYF
v_gene: TRBV7-9; len: 13; j_gene: TRBJ2-7; CDR3aa: CASSAGTASWQYF
v_gene: TRBV3-1; len: 15; j_gene: TRBJ2-4; CDR3aa: CASSQGTVAKNIKYF
v_gene: TRBV5-1; len: 15; j_gene: TRBJ2-7; CDR3aa: CASSWTSSGTYEQYF
v_gene: TRBV28; len: 14; j_gene: TRBJ1-2; CDR3aa: CASSLRGTVYGYTF
v_gene: TRBV15; len: 14; j_gene: TRBJ1-1; CDR3aa: CATSINRWETEAFF
v_gene: TRBV2; len: 15; j_gene: TRBJ1-2; CDR3aa: CASNGQGGPHYGYTF
v_gene: TRBV4-1; len: 15; j_gene: TRBJ1-1; CDR3aa: CASSRGQILNTEAFF
v_gene: TRBV6-2/TRBV6-3; len: 17; j_gene: TRBJ2-7; CDR3aa: CASSSPQAGSLGNEQYF
v_gene: TRBV2; len: 13; j_gene: TRBJ1-2; CDR3aa: CASSATHSTGYTF